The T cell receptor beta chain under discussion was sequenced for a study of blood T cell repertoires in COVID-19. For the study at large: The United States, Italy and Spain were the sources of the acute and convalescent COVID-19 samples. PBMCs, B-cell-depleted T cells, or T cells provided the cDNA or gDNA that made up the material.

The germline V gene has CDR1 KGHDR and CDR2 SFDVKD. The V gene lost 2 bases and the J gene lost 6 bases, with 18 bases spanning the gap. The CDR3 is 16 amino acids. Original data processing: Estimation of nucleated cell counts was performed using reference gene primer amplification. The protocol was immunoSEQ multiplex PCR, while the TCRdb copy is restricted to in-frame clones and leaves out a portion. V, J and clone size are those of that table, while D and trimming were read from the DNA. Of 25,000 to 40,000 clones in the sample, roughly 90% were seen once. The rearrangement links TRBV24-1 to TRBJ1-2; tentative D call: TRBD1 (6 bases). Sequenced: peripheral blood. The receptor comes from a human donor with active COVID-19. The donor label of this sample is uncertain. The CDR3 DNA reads TGTGCCACCAGTGATTCGTTCGACAGGTTAGGGAATGGCTACACCTTC. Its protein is CATSDSFDRLGNGYTF.